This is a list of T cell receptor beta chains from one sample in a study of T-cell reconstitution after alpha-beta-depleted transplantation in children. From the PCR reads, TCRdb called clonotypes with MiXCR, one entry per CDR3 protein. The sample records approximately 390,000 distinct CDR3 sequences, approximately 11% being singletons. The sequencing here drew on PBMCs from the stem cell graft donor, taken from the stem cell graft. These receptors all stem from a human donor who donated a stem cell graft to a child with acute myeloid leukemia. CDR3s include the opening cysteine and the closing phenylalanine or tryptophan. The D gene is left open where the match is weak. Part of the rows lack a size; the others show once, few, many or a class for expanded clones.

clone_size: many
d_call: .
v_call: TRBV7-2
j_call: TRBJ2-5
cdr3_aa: CASSSSGPETQYF
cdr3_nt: TGTGCCAGCAGCTCGAGCGGACCAGAGACCCAGTACTTC

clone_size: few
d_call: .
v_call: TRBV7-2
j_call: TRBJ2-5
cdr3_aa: CASSLAPGVRQETQYF
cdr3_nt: TGTGCCAGCAGCTTAGCGCCAGGGGTGAGGCAAGAGACCCAGTACTTC

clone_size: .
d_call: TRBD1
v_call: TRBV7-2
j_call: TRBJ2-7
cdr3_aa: CASRRTGVGEQYF
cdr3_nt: TGTGCCAGCAGGCGTACAGGGGTCGGCGAGCAGTACTTC

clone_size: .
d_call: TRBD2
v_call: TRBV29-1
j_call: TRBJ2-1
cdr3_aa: CSVDRTAGGEQFF
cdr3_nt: TGCAGCGTTGACAGGACGGCGGGAGGTGAGCAGTTCTTC

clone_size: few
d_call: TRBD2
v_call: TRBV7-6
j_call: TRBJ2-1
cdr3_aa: CASSPALAGGRNEQFF
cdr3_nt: TGTGCCAGCAGCCCGGCGCTAGCGGGAGGGCGGAATGAGCAGTTCTTC

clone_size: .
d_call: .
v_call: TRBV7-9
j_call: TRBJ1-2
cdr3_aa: CASSLASGERF
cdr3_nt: TGTGCCAGCAGCTTAGCCTCAGGCGAACGCTTC

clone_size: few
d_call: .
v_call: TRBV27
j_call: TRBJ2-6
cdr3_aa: CASSAYSGANVLTF
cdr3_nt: TGTGCCAGCAGTGCCTATTCTGGGGCCAACGTCCTGACTTTC

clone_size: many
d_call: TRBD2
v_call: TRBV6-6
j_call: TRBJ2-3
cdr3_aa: CASSYSTTSGSTDTQYF
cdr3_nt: TGTGCCAGCAGTTACTCCACGACTAGCGGGTCCACAGATACGCAGTATTTT

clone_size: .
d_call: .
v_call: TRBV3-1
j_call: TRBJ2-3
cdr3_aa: CASSQEGLAAWGTQYF
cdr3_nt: TGTGCCAGCAGCCAAGAGGGGCTAGCTGCCTGGGGTACGCAGTATTTT

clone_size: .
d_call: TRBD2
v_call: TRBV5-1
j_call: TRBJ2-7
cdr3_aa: CASSLTRTSGSHTYEQYF
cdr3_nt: TGCGCCAGCAGCTTAACTCGGACTAGCGGGAGCCATACCTACGAGCAGTACTTC

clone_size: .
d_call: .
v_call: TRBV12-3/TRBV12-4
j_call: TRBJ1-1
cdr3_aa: CASSLGAQMNTEAFF
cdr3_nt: TGTGCCAGCAGTTTAGGTGCACAGATGAACACTGAAGCTTTCTTT

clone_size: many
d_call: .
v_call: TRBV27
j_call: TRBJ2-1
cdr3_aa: CASSPLANYNEQFF
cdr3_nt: TGTGCCAGCAGTCCACTGGCTAACTACAATGAGCAGTTCTTC

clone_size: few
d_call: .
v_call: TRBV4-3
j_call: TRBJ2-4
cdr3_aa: CASSQDVRGAKNIQYF
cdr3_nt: TGCGCCAGCAGCCAAGATGTCCGGGGGGCCAAAAACATTCAGTACTTC

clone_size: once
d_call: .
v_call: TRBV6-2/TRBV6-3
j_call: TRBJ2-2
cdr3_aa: CASRHPDSSTGELFF
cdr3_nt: TGTGCCAGCAGGCATCCGGACAGTAGTACCGGGGAGCTGTTTTTT